A single sample gave rise to the 4 T cell receptor beta chains below, sequenced in a study of shared clonotypes between healthy human individuals. Terminally differentiated effector memory CD45RA+ cells were left out of the naive CD8 fraction, which was CD45RO-negative and positively selected for CCR7. Method: immunoSEQ multiplex PCR; TCRdb's copy keeps in-frame clones and lacks some. The sample contains about 2.1 million clones, 90% to 95% of which appear only once. The source material was naive CD8+ T cells from PBMCs. The receptor set was obtained from a man between 18 and 35 years old in good health. Some clones in this sample may be carry-over from other donors' samples.

The CDR3 region has the DNA TGTGCCAGCAGCCCCCGCACCGACACCATATATTTT. Its translation is CASSPRTDTIYF. This rearrangement joins TRBV7-9 to TRBJ1-3; D uncertain. Germline V gene data show CDR1 as SEHNR and CDR2 as FQNEAQ (reference sequence). This CDR3 is 12 amino acids long. V lost 5 bases and J lost 8, with 10 bases in between.

This rearrangement joins TRBV30 to TRBJ2-7; D is tentatively TRBD1 or TRBD2 (5 bases each). The germline V gene has CDR1 GTSNPN and CDR2 SVGIG (reference sequence). This CDR3 contains 13 residues. Trimming removed 3 bases from V and 3 bases from J, with 12 bases in between. CDR3 in amino acids: CAWRGRVGYEQYF. CDR3 coding DNA: TGTGCCTGGAGGGGACGAGTGGGCTACGAGCAGTACTTC.

The count of this clone is one. The V gene is TRBV9, the J gene TRBJ1-2, with 12 bases lining up with TRBD1. Trimming took 0 bases from V and 7 from J; bases not matched to a gene: 4. The CDR3 is 15 residues long. The germline gives CDR1 SGDLS, CDR2 YYNGEE. DNA for the CDR3: TGTGCCAGCAGCGTAGATGGGACAGGGGGCCGTGGCTACACCTTC. The encoded protein is CASSVDGTGGRGYTF.

The rearrangement uses TRBV9 and TRBJ2-1, with D uncertain. Germline V gene sequence: CDR1 SGDLS, CDR2 YYNGEE. V lost 6 bases to trimming and J lost 2 bases, with 15 bases between them. The CDR3 has 15 amino acids. The CDR3 DNA reads as TGTGCCAGCACCATAATGGAACAACCCTACAATGAGCAGTTCTTC. Protein: CASTIMEQPYNEQFF.